This T cell receptor (beta chain) was retrieved from a study of shared clonotypes between healthy human individuals (dated by TCRdb to about 2020). Concerning the study at large: The cohort included three men and a couple of women between 18 and 49 years of age. For each donor, three plates each were used for CD4 naive and CD4 memory, two plates were used for CD8 naive, and one plate was used for CD8 memory. The study deeply sequenced blood TCR repertoires of five healthy adults to estimate repertoire size and the extent of clonotype sharing between individuals. Libraries were prepared and TCR repertoires were sequenced by different laboratories using diverse techniques, in order to increase sequencing depth and limit assay-specific biases. Each donor's leukapheresis produced roughly between about 0.9 and 9.5 billion PBMCs.

The donors were healthy, HIV-negative adults who had no recently reported acute infections or vaccinations. Every donor was a Caucasian adult living in Nashville, Tennessee, USA. CD4+ T cells were enriched by magnetic negative selection; naive cells were then positively selected on CD45RA, and the negative fraction formed the memory subset. Blood was obtained by leukapheresis, after which PBMCs were separated by Ficoll-Histopaque density gradient centrifugation and cryopreserved in liquid nitrogen vapor phase. Analytical flow cytometry was used to check the purity and quantity of each magnetically sorted T cell population. From each sorted fraction, genomic DNA was isolated and quantified by UV absorbance on a Nanodrop 2000c. The V end gives up 5 bases and the J end 4 bases, leaving 7 bases in the junction not matched to a gene. The CDR3, cysteine through phenylalanine, is 16 amino acids long. The CDR3 DNA has 48 bases and is translated from base 1. The germline V gene (reference sequence) sets CDR1 to LNHDA and CDR2 to SQIVND.

A word on this clone: Its antigen is still unknown. Base quality data are lacking; no much larger clone is found one base away.

Study-level results and caveats: Sampling was restricted to blood, and TCR repertoires in tissues likely differ from the TCR repertoires found in blood. Clonotypes shared by all four sorted-subset donors showed higher generation probabilities than non-shared clonotypes. Pairwise subsampling indicated that sequencing depth was expected to affect the degree of clonotype sharing among donors. Around 5% of naive CD4, 3.5% of naive CD8, about 2.5% of memory CD4, and 0.35% to 0.5% of memory CD8 clonotypes were shared across a few donors. The small number of donors limited the genetic and exposure-history diversity represented. Incomplete sequencing was indicated by rarefaction of sorted-subset datasets, despite the large sequencing depth. Naive subsets generally had larger estimated clonotype richness than memory subsets.

TCR CDR3 regions were amplified from genomic DNA by multiplex PCR using the deep immunoSEQ assay. Extracted genomic DNA from each cell subset was spread evenly across all wells of several immunoSEQ 96-well plates, with each plate serving as a replicate. Each replicate PCR for sorted subsets received about 0.2 ug genomic DNA, equal to about 30,000 T cell genomes. Purified libraries were quantified with a Qubit 3.0 fluorometer, sized on a Bioanalyzer 2100, and re-quantified with the KAPA Library Quantification kit. Every immunoSEQ 96-well plate was sequenced on a dedicated single-read 150-cycle Illumina NextSeq 550 flow cell. The original methods were these. Because only junctional sequences without quality scores were contained in the immunoSEQ output, filtering matching that applied to full-length reads could not be performed. To assign V/J genes and CDR3, sequences were annotated against IMGT germline references using PyIR, a Python wrapper for IgBLAST v1.9. Reads were removed for weak V/J assignments (E-value above 1e-6), missing CDR3, stop codons, out-of-frame junctions, or ambiguous translated residues. V3J clonotypes were defined by identical inferred V gene, J gene, and CDR3 amino acid sequence. The percentage overlap between two repertoires was calculated by dividing the number of shared unique clonotypes by the size of the smaller repertoire. RTK rarefaction, the Chao1 estimator, and Recon v2.1 estimates of unobserved clonotypes were used to assess repertoire richness. Generation probabilities were computed with OLGA for all TCRbeta clonotypes obtained by the gDNA method from several donors. TCRdb carries this immuneACCESS record with in-frame sequences only. Its versions omit some clonotypes, under half of them owing to an unresolved V gene in the studies checked, with the rest unexplained. V and J calls and clone size are copied from that table; D and trimming were computed from the DNA. This sample gives approximately 2.4 million clones in total; approximately 96% of them show up just once. The biggest ten clones account for around 0.13% of the sample.

The sequence joins TRBV19 to TRBJ2-2, with TRBD2 matching 10 junction bases. The sample consisted of naive CD4+ T cells sorted from blood. The intended sense of this specimen's cell subset or site label: CD45RA+ positively selected. The origin of this receptor is a man between 18 and 29 years old in good health. The CDR3 reads CASSWGSGGFTGELFF. The DNA sequence is given as TGTGCCAGTAGTTGGGGTAGCGGGGGGTTCACCGGGGAGCTGTTTTTT.